Listed below are T cell receptor beta chains from one sample, sequenced in a study of vaccination and CD4 T cells after COVID-19. TCRdb ran MiXCR on the PCR reads and lists one entry per CDR3 protein. In the table there are 4,000 to 4,500 distinct CDR3 sequences, around two fifths of which are singletons. The antigens these receptors bind are not known. The sample comprised CD4+ T cells from blood, cultured in vitro. These receptors were obtained from a human donor who had recovered from COVID-19. CDR3s include the opening cysteine and the closing phenylalanine or tryptophan. Fields, in order: V gene, J gene, CDR3 protein.

V: TRBV27
J: TRBJ1-1
CDR3: CASSLLGNTEAFF

V: TRBV9
J: TRBJ2-1
CDR3: CASSVTSGMGEQFF

V: TRBV20-1
J: TRBJ1-1
CDR3: CSANRGRYTEAFF

V: TRBV20-1
J: TRBJ2-6
CDR3: CSAHYPGIGANVLTF

V: TRBV6-1
J: TRBJ2-7
CDR3: CASSQASGRNEQYF

V: TRBV28
J: TRBJ2-4
CDR3: CASSLTTGGGQYF

V: TRBV7-9
J: TRBJ1-1
CDR3: CASSSFGGILITEAFF

V: TRBV5-4
J: TRBJ2-3
CDR3: CASSPHVGTSGGPDTQYF

V: TRBV19
J: TRBJ2-7
CDR3: CASSKEGLAGDSYEQYF

V: TRBV6-5
J: TRBJ1-1
CDR3: CASSYRITEAFF

V: TRBV7-9
J: TRBJ1-2
CDR3: CASSRWGGENYGYTF

V: TRBV7-9
J: TRBJ2-5
CDR3: CASSLSQGNQETQYF

V: TRBV7-9
J: TRBJ2-7
CDR3: CASSLKLGGHEQYF

V: TRBV4-3
J: TRBJ1-6
CDR3: CASSQERQGVNNNSPLHF

V: TRBV20-1
J: TRBJ2-1
CDR3: CSASGGAANEQFF

V: TRBV2
J: TRBJ1-1
CDR3: CASTGDSGGQAFF

V: TRBV5-1
J: TRBJ1-2
CDR3: CASSDRGNYGYTF

V: TRBV18
J: TRBJ2-7
CDR3: CASSLLGGASLF

V: TRBV29-1
J: TRBJ2-1
CDR3: CSVVQTITYNEQFF

V: TRBV2
J: TRBJ1-1
CDR3: CASSQDWNTEAFF

V: TRBV11-3
J: TRBJ2-5
CDR3: CASSLVMAQETQYF

V: TRBV2
J: TRBJ2-5
CDR3: CATTGTGETQYF

V: TRBV6-5
J: TRBJ1-1
CDR3: CASSLWARNTEAFF

V: TRBV20-1
J: TRBJ1-2
CDR3: CSARPLGQGVSMSYGYTF

V: TRBV9
J: TRBJ1-3
CDR3: CASSARGPGNTIYF

V: TRBV20-1
J: TRBJ1-1
CDR3: CSATGQGWGGDTEAFF

V: TRBV30
J: TRBJ1-2
CDR3: CAWSGGTFGYTF

V: TRBV20-1
J: TRBJ1-1
CDR3: CSASIMRTEAFF

V: TRBV20-1
J: TRBJ2-5
CDR3: CSANTPGETQYF

V: TRBV2
J: TRBJ1-6
CDR3: CASSSFPVGTGGNSPLHF

V: TRBV7-9
J: TRBJ2-5
CDR3: CASSPVGGSQYF

V: TRBV30
J: TRBJ2-1
CDR3: CAWSVEAYNEQFF

V: TRBV7-3
J: TRBJ2-1
CDR3: CASSLRTSGVYNEQFF

V: TRBV20-1
J: TRBJ2-3
CDR3: CSATSPQERQGAFTDTQYF

V: TRBV11-2
J: TRBJ2-5
CDR3: CASRAVGRRETQYF

V: TRBV28
J: TRBJ1-2
CDR3: CASSLLGQGYGYTF

V: TRBV4-2
J: TRBJ1-6
CDR3: CASSQVPLAGGSSPLHF

V: TRBV28
J: TRBJ1-5
CDR3: CASSLRPGQGSRQPQHF

V: TRBV6-1
J: TRBJ2-7
CDR3: CASSGRYEQYF

V: TRBV6-2/TRBV6-3
J: TRBJ2-3
CDR3: CATMGAGSTDTQYF

V: TRBV11-1
J: TRBJ2-3
CDR3: CASTRQVGGTDTQYF

V: TRBV20-1
J: TRBJ2-3
CDR3: CSARITLLANTQYF

V: TRBV5-1
J: TRBJ2-7
CDR3: CASSFSGQGYEQYF

V: TRBV28
J: TRBJ2-5
CDR3: CASSSNRDSLETQYF

V: TRBV27
J: TRBJ2-6
CDR3: CASSTIRQGGGSGANVLTF

V: TRBV20-1
J: TRBJ1-2
CDR3: CSATRVDRVPYGYTF